Described below is a single TCR beta chain sequence and its context. Its cognate antigen is unknown. This sample also contains other DNA sequences that code for the same CDR3. The source of the sample is a study of cytomegalovirus exposure and HLA in healthy donors. Overall study context: Falling in the Caucasian-associated ancestry cluster were approximately 84% of 398 genotyped donors.

General observations from the study: Using a false discovery rate of 0.05, a later analysis showed that 16,951 TCR beta sequences were associated with HLA alleles. For cytomegalovirus status, the classifier reportedly gave diagnoses with high specificity and sensitivity. Investigators reported 164 TCR beta chains as tied to cytomegalovirus.

The CDR3 contains 15 residues. Trimming at V came to 3 bases and at J to 2 bases, leaving 7 bases not matched to a gene. Germline V gene sequence: CDR1 SGHKS, CDR2 YYEKEE (reference sequence). With 60 Vbeta and 13 Jbeta primers, the PCR was carried out. Method: immunoSEQ multiplex PCR; TCRdb's copy keeps in-frame clones and lacks some. This table has approximately 190,000 clones, around 87% appearing once. The chain recombines TRBV5-5 with TRBJ1-2; TRBD1 matches 7 bases. The TCR was taken from a man in his thirties or forties in good health and CMV-seronegative. The sequenced sample was PBMCs. Here the CDR3 DNA reads TGTGCCAGCAGCTCTACAGGGGCGGGGAACTATGGCTACACCTTC. Protein product: CASSSTGAGNYGYTF. Based on the CDR3 plus reference TRBV5-5 and TRBJ1-2, the full variable domain is DAGVTQSPTHLIKTRGQQVTLRCSPISGHKSVSWYQQVLGQGPQFIFQYYEKEERGRGNFPDRFSARQFPNYSSELNVNALLLGDSALYLCASSSTGAGNYGYTFGSGTRLTVV.